The 8 T cell receptor beta chains below were found in one sample sequenced in a study of blood T cells in healthy people across ages. Then a second PCR, running about 6 to 11 cycles, was carried out with a sample-barcoded 5' primer and a J-beta primer mix. TCRdb used MiXCR to reprocess the 5' RACE reads, holding one entry per CDR3 protein. Of about 680,000 distinct CDR3 sequences in the sample, roughly 49% were seen once. Sequenced material: blood. These receptors all stem from a woman in her sixties or seventies in good health.

This clonotype was seen more than once but under ten times. The chain has TRBV28 and TRBJ2-5, with D unresolved. The CDR3 spans 11 residues. Germline V lookup: CDR1 MDHEN, CDR2 SYDVKM. The V end was cut by 5 bases, the J end by 11 bases, with 12 bases between. The CDR3: CASSTNNEQYF. In DNA, the CDR3 is TGTGCCAGCAGTACGAACAATGAGCAGTACTTC. Together with reference TRBV28 and TRBJ2-5, the CDR3 gives the full variable domain: DVKVTQSSRYLVKRTGEKVFLECVQDMDHENMFWYRQDPGLGLRLIYFSYDVKMKEKGDIPEGYSVSREKKERFSLILESASTNQTSMYLCASSTNNEQYFGPGTRLLVL.

V gene TRBV9 combines with J gene TRBJ2-5; possible D gene TRBD1, 6 bases. TRBJ2-7 explains the end of the DNA better; the J call may be wrong. The CDR3 length is 15 residues. Germline values: CDR1 SGDLS, CDR2 YYNGEE. The CDR3 DNA reads as TGTGCCAGCAGCGTAGAACAGGGAACGATCTACGAGCAGTACTTC. Translation gives CASSVEQGTIYEQYF.

This clonotype was counted a few times. The V call is TRBV20-1, the J call TRBJ2-4, with 9 positions matching TRBD1. This CDR3 contains 15 residues. The germline V gene has CDR1 DFQATT and CDR2 SNEGSKA (reference sequence). Trimming cost V 2 bases and J 7 bases; bases outside gene matches: 9. The CDR3 nucleotides read TGCAGTGCTAGACCCGTACAGGGGGCGACGAACATTCAGTACTTC. Translated: CSARPVQGATNIQYF.

V gene TRBV10-3 combines with J gene TRBJ2-7; 12 positions match TRBD2. The CDR3 runs to 15 residues. With V trimmed by 1 base and J by 3 bases, 1 base remained unmatched. CDR1 ENHRY and CDR2 SYGVKD come from the germline V gene. The CDR3 DNA follows: TGTGCCATCAGTGAGTTGGGACTAGCGGGCTACGAGCAGTACTTC. As protein: CAISELGLAGYEQYF.

The chain recombines TRBV5-5 with TRBJ2-7; D might be TRBD1 or TRBD2, each matching 5 bases. Trimming pared 0 bases from V and 0 bases from J, leaving 10 bases between. The germline V gene encodes CDR1 SGHKS and CDR2 YYEKEE (reference sequence). This CDR3 region has 15 residues. Here the CDR3 reads CASSLVAGSSYEQYF. The CDR3 region has the DNA TGTGCCAGCAGCTTGGTCGCAGGGAGCTCCTACGAGCAGTACTTC.

The rearrangement uses TRBV6-2 or TRBV6-3 and TRBJ2-1, with 8 bases matching TRBD1. V lost 4 bases to trimming and J lost 4 bases; unmatched junction nucleotides: 6. The CDR3 length is 15 residues. Germline V gives CDR1 MNHEY, CDR2 SVGEGT. The CDR3 is CASSSGQGEYNEQFF. As DNA, the CDR3 is TGTGCCAGCAGTTCCGGACAGGGCGAATACAATGAGCAGTTCTTC.

On this clonotype: A clone one base away is much larger, so this may be a read error. The chain couples TRBV25-1 to TRBJ1-2; D is possibly TRBD1 (6 bases). The CDR3 has 13 residues. Germline V gene sequence: CDR1 MGHDK, CDR2 SYGVNS. The CDR3 DNA reads as TGTGCCTGCAGTGGGCAGGGGAACTATGGCTACACCTTC. This translates into CACSGQGNYGYTF.

The chain joins TRBV5-1 to TRBJ2-1, with no clear D. Germline V CDR1 and CDR2: SGHRS, YFSETQ. V lost 0 bases and J 6 bases, leaving 7 bases between the germline ends. The CDR3 has 13 amino acids. The CDR3 spells CASSLGLANEQFF. In DNA form, the CDR3 reads TGCGCCAGCAGCTTGGGACTTGCCAATGAGCAGTTCTTC.